The T cell receptor beta chain under discussion was sequenced for a study of PD-1 blockade in mismatch repair-deficient tumors. Time point meaning: roughly 11-day in vitro stimulation with candidate neoantigen peptide 6. Mismatch repair deficiency was confirmed in all patients, by PCR or immunohistochemistry. Seven or eight ELISpot-reactive neoantigen peptides each drove an approximately ten-day in vitro stimulation. A no-peptide control culture served as baseline for clone fold changes. The table lists this clone with a count of one. The antigen is unknown. TCRdb's table, derived via immunoSEQ multiplex PCR, lists solely in-frame clones and lacks some. The sample contains roughly 14,000 clones, 70% to 90% of which appear only once. Study results and caveats: Rapid post-treatment expansion, then contraction, generally preceding radiologic response, marked tumor-resident clones.

Source: cells cultured in vitro, taken from a patient treated with pembrolizumab. This clonotype was sampled from an adult with mismatch repair-deficient cancer.

This CDR3 reads CAWSVLAGGPRETQYF. The CDR3 DNA is TGTGCCTGGAGTGTACTAGCGGGAGGGCCTCGGGAGACCCAGTACTTC. The chain carries TRBV30 and TRBJ2-5, with 13 bases aligning to TRBD2. CDR1 and CDR2 (germline): GTSNPN, SVGIG (reference sequence). CDR3 length: 16 amino acids. Unmatched junction bases numbered 6, after V lost 0 bases and J lost 5 bases.